This TCR beta chain was sequenced in a study of blood T cells in healthy people across ages. The use of a sample-barcoded 5' primer and a J-beta primer mix characterized a second PCR of about 7 to 12 cycles. There were at least 3 million CDR3-containing paired-end reads obtained from each sample. TCRdb fed the 5' RACE reads into MiXCR, producing one record per CDR3 protein. The sample lists 700,000 to 950,000 distinct CDR3 sequences, 35% to 45% seen once, with less than 25% in the top ten. CDR3 length equals 13 residues. J was trimmed by 1 base and V by 8 bases; bases with no gene match: 5. The germline V gene has CDR1 SQVTM and CDR2 ANQGSEA. Study-wide results and caveats: The unknown donor CMV status may have confounded expanded clonotype changes.

To note about this clonotype: Its antigen is currently unknown.

This rearrangement joins TRBV29-1 to TRBJ1-1, with 9 positions matching TRBD1. The clonotype originates from a woman in her sixties in good health. Input material: blood. CDR3 loop: CSTWTGENTEAFF. DNA for the CDR3: TGCAGCACTTGGACAGGGGAGAACACTGAAGCTTTCTTT.